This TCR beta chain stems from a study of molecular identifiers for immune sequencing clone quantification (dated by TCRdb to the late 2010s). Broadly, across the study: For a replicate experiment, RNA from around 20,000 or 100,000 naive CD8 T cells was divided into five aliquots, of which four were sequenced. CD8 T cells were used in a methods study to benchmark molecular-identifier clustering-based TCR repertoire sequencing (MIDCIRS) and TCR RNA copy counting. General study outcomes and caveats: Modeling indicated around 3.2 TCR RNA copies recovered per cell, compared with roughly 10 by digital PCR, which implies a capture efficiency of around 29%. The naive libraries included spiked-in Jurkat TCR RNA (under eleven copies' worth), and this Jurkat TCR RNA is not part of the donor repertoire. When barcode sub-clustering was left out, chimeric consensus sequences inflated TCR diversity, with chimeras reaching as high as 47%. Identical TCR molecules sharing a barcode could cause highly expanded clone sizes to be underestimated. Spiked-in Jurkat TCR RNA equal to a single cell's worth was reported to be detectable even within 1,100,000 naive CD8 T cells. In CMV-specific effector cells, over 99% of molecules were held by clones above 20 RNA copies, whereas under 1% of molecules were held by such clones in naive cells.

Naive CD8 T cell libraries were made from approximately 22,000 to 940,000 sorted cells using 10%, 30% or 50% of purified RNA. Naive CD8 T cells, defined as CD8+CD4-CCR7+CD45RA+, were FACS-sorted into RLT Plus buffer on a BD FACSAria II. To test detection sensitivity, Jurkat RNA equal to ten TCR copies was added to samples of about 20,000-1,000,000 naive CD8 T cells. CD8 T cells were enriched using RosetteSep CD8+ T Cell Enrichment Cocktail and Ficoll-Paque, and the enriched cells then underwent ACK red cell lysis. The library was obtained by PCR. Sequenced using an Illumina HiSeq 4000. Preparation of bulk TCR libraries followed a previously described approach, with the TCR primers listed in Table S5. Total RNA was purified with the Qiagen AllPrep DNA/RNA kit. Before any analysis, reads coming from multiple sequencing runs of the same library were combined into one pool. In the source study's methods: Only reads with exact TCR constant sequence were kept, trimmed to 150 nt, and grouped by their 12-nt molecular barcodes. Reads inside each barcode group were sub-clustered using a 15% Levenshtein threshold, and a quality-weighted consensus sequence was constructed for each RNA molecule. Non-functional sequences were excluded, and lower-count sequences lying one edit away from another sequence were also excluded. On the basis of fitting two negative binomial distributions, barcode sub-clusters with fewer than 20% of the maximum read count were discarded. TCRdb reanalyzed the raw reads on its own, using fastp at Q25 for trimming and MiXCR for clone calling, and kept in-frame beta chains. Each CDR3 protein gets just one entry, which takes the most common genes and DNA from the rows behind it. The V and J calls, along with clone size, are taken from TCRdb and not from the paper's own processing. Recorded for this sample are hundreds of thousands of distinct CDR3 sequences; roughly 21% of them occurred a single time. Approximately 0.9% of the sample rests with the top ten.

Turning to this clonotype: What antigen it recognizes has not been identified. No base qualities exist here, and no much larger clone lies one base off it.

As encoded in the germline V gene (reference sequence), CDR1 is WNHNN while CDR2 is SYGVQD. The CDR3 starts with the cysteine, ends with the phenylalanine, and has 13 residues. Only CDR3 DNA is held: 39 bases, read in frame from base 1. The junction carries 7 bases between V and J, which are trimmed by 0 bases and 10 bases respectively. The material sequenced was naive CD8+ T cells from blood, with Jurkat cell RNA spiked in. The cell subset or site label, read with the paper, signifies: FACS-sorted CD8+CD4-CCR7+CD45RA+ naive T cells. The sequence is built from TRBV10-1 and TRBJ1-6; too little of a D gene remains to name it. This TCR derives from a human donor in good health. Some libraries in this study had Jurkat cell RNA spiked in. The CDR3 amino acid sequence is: CASSESPWSPLHF. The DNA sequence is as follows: TGCGCCAGCAGTGAGTCGCCTTGGTCACCCCTCCACTTT.